Described below is a single TCR beta chain sequence and its context. In its sample, this clonotype was seen a few times. No antigen is known for it. No much larger clone is present one base from it, and per-base qualities are unavailable. This sample is part of a study of immune characterization of retroperitoneal liposarcoma (dated by TCRdb to 2018 to 2020). The V and J ends are trimmed by 2 bases and 8 bases, leaving 10 bases between them. Reading the germline V gene gives CDR1 SGHNT and CDR2 YENEEA. The CDR3 holds 14 amino acids from the cysteine to the phenylalanine. Only the CDR3 portion is preserved as DNA: 42 bases, with reading frame beginning at the first base. The library was produced with PCR. The sequencer was a NextSeq 500. Clones were called with MiXCR by TCRdb after fastp trimmed the public reads at Q25, and only in-frame beta chains were retained. Here each entry gathers all rows of one CDR3 protein and keeps the most common genes and DNA. Across this sample there are roughly 11,000 distinct CDR3 sequences, with about 30% seen only once. Approximately 8.8% of the sample is held by the ten biggest clonotypes.

This receptor chain uses TRBV11-3 and TRBJ1-6; perhaps TRBD1 is the D gene, with 5 bases matching. The TCR sequence derives from a male donor with retroperitoneal liposarcoma. Sample: tumor tissue. The CDR3 protein sequence reads: CASSLRDRDSPLHF. The sequence in DNA is TGTGCCAGCAGCTTAAGAGACAGAGATTCACCCCTCCACTTT.